This T cell receptor beta chain was sequenced during a study of beta chain features in type 1 diabetes. As for the study in general: No patient-donor differences in age, gender, total cells or subset yield. Findings of the study overall: Shorter TCRB CDR3s, moderately but significantly so, marked every one of the four CD4+ subsets in Type 1 diabetes patients. Overrepresentation of cells with high TCR expression could result from cDNA sequencing. The naive, central memory and Treg TCRB repertoires of patients appeared to be more similar to one another than those of healthy donors.

CDR1 and CDR2 (germline): MNHEY, SVGAGI. Trimming shortened V by 2 bases and J by 1 base, and 7 bases separated the two germline ends. There are 14 residues in the CDR3. Notes on this clone: What it binds is unknown.

TCRB transcripts that were expressed got sequenced, as all of the isolated RNA had been reverse transcribed. Method: immunoSEQ multiplex PCR; TCRdb's copy keeps in-frame clones and lacks some. There are 250,000 to 400,000 clones in the sample; 13% to 15% occur only once, and 6.7% lies in the top ten. The chain links TRBV6-5 to TRBJ2-3, with D possibly TRBD2 on 6 matching bases. The clonotype originates from a man in his thirties or forties in good health. Material for sequencing was central memory CD4+ T cells from blood. The DNA of the CDR3 is TGTGCCAGCAGTTACGGGACTGGCACAGATACGCAGTATTTT. Amino acid sequence: CASSYGTGTDTQYF.